This section outlines one T cell receptor beta chain sequence together with its context. The CD8+ and CD4+ T cells were negatively isolated, with the TEMRA cells enriched by FACS. The data originate from a study of CD8 T cells in Susac syndrome. Random-hexamer reverse transcription was applied to roughly 0.5 to 1 ug RNA. Amplification of TCR beta CDR3 spanned 54 Vbeta and 13 Jbeta via immunoSEQ multiplex PCR. Each CDR3 protein gets one entry after TCRdb re-called the immunoSEQ multiplex PCR reads with MiXCR. This sample has approximately 130,000 distinct CDR3 sequences, with about 93% found just once. The V gene lost 3 bases and the J gene lost 0 bases, with 12 bases spanning the gap. The CDR3 runs 15 residues. The germline gives CDR1 LGHNA, CDR2 YSLEER.

The rearrangement uses TRBV4-3 and TRBJ2-7; D might be TRBD1 (5 bases). Sequencing was performed on CD8+ T cells from PBMCs. The receptor's source is a human donor with multiple sclerosis. CDR3 sequence reads: CASSQGHDYSYEQYF. The CDR3 region has the DNA TGCGCCAGCAGCCAGGGGCACGATTACTCCTACGAGCAGTACTTC.